This T cell receptor beta chain was profiled in a study of blood T cell repertoires in COVID-19. Study in general: The study drew acute and convalescent COVID-19 samples from the United States, Italy and Spain. T cells, B-cell-depleted T cells, or PBMCs provided the cDNA or gDNA that served as material.

The CDR3 runs 14 residues. CDR1 is MNHEY, CDR2 SVGAGI, per germline. Trimming took 6 bases from V and 4 from J; bases not matched to a gene: 6. Original analysis: By means of reference gene primer amplification, nucleated cell counts were estimated. TCRdb's table, derived via immunoSEQ multiplex PCR, lists solely in-frame clones and lacks some. V, J and clone size were drawn from that table, and D and trimming were deduced from the DNA. The sample has under 200,000 clones, approximately 80% seen once; the top ten hold roughly a tenth. The receptor's source is a woman aged 80 or over with active or convalescent COVID-19. This rearrangement joins TRBV6-5 to TRBJ1-5, with 7 bases lining up with TRBD1. Sequencing was carried out using peripheral blood. The CDR3 nucleotides are TGTGCCAGCAGCCACGCACAGGGGAATCAGCCCCAGCATTTT. Residues: CASSHAQGNQPQHF.